Below, 7 T cell receptor beta chains from the same sample are listed, as sequenced in a study of control samples from healthy donors and cancer patients. Data came from immunoSEQ multiplex PCR; TCRdb stores just in-frame clones and leaves some out. The data contain approximately 170,000 clones, around 90% of them seen just once; the ten biggest clones take up 0.68%. Input material: blood. These receptors all come from a woman aged 25 to 39 in good health.

The chain is built from TRBV11-2 and TRBJ2-2; no reliable D call. This CDR3 contains 14 residues. Trimming removed 5 bases at V and 8 bases at J, with 15 bases between. Germline V gene data show CDR1 as SGHAT and CDR2 as FQNNGV. Here the CDR3 reads CASSTPRKVGELFF. In nucleotides, the CDR3 is TGTGCCAGCAGCACTCCACGCAAGGTGGGGGAGCTGTTTTTT.

This chain links TRBV5-1 with TRBJ1-4; D unclear. V lost 0 bases and J lost 2, with 11 bases in between. CDR3 length: 16 amino acids. The germline V gene encodes CDR1 SGHRS and CDR2 YFSETQ. CDR3 coding DNA: TGCGCCAGCAGCTTGGACAGCCTTCGGACTAATGAAAAACTGTTTTTT. It translates to CASSLDSLRTNEKLFF.

This chain connects TRBV5-1 to TRBJ2-3; a possible D gene is TRBD2 (6 bases). The germline V and J ends were trimmed by 7 bases and 0 bases, with 18 bases remaining between them. Germline CDR1 and CDR2: SGHRS and YFSETQ. The CDR3 covers 16 residues. In nucleotides, the CDR3 is TGCGCCAGCTCCCCCAACCCCGGACTAAGCACAGATACGCAGTATTTT. This translates into CASSPNPGLSTDTQYF.

This clone is a singleton in its sample. This chain uses TRBV4-1 with TRBJ1-3; the D is unclear. There are 16 residues in the CDR3. V lost 0 bases and J 0 bases, leaving 9 bases between the germline ends. The germline gives CDR1 MGHRA, CDR2 YSYEKL. CDR3 DNA sequence: TGCGCCAGCAGCCAAGATCGGCCATCCTCTGGAAACACCATATATTTT. It translates to CASSQDRPSSGNTIYF.

The chain is built from TRBV28 and TRBJ1-4; TRBD1 is a possible D gene (6 bases). This CDR3 is 15 amino acids long. The V end was cut by 6 bases, the J end by 0 bases, with 11 bases between. CDR1 is MDHEN and CDR2 is SYDVKM in the germline V gene. The CDR3 bases are TGTGCCAGCAGGAGGAGGGGGGCAACTAATGAAAAACTGTTTTTT. Residues: CASRRRGATNEKLFF.

The J gene is TRBJ1-1, the V gene TRBV27; D not resolved. CDR1 is MNHEY, CDR2 SMNVEV, per germline (reference sequence). The length of the CDR3 is 15 residues. Trimming removed 0 bases from V and 4 bases from J, with 12 bases in between. CDR3 region: CASSLSRQIGTEAFF. The CDR3 DNA is TGTGCCAGCAGTTTATCCCGCCAGATCGGCACTGAAGCTTTCTTT.

V usage is TRBV6-5 and J usage is TRBJ2-1; D is possibly TRBD1 (6 bases). The CDR3 totals 14 residues. CDR1 is MNHEY and CDR2 is SVGAGI in the germline V gene. Trimming removed 7 bases at V and 2 bases at J, with 12 bases between. In nucleotides, the CDR3 is TGTGCCAGCACCCGGGACACAACCTACAATGAGCAGTTCTTC. Its translation: CASTRDTTYNEQFF.